Listed below are T cell receptor beta chains from one sample, sequenced in a study of blood T cell repertoires in COVID-19. Assay used: immunoSEQ multiplex PCR; TCRdb lists only in-frame clones, some missing. The table lists 200,000 or so clones, around 82% of them singletons. The specimen sequenced was peripheral blood. These receptor sequences come from a woman in her sixties or seventies with acute or convalescent COVID-19. Both conserved end residues are trimmed from each CDR3. D genes are given only for firm matches.

J gene | V gene | D gene | CDR3 protein
TRBJ2-5 | TRBV3-1/TRBV3-2 | - | ASSRLDLSQETQY
TRBJ2-1 | TRBV4-2 | TRBD2 | ASSQGGGGFNEQF
TRBJ1-2 | TRBV19 | - | ASTTRGGLDYGYT
TRBJ1-2 | TRBV5-6 | TRBD1 | ASSLFLGQVNYGYT
TRBJ2-2 | TRBV28 | - | ASSLVVVGELF
TRBJ1-1 | TRBV9 | TRBD1 | ASSPISGTGGHRLNTEAF
TRBJ2-5 | TRBV12-3/TRBV12-4 | TRBD2 | ASSLAGTSGAN
TRBJ2-1 | TRBV3-1/TRBV3-2 | TRBD2 | ASSRSGGKNNEQF
TRBJ1-6 | TRBV30 | TRBD1 | AWKGQGASPLH
TRBJ2-1 | TRBV18 | TRBD2 | ASSPAFAGAYNEQF
TRBJ2-3 | TRBV6-2/TRBV6-3 | TRBD2 | ASSSLAGASTDTQY